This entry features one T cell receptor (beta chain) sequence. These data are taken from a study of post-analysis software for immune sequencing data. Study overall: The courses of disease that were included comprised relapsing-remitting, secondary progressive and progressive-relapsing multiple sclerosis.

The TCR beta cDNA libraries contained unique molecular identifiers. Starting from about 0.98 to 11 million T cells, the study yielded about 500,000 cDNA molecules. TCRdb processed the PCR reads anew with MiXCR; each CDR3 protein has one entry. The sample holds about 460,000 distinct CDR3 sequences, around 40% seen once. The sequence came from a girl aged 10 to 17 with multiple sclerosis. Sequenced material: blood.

CDR3 amino acids: CASIRDSSSYEQYF. CDR3 DNA sequence: TGCGCCAGCATCCGGGACAGTAGCTCCTACGAGCAGTACTTC. The chain uses TRBV5-1 and TRBJ2-7; 7 bases match TRBD1. The CDR3 has 14 amino acids. CDR1 SGHRS and CDR2 YFSETQ come from the germline V gene. V was clipped by 6 bases and J by 0 bases; unmatched bases: 6.